What follows are 22 T cell receptor beta chains derived from one specimen sequenced in a study of blood T cell repertoires in COVID-19. Sequencing used immunoSEQ multiplex PCR; TCRdb keeps in-frame clones, though not all of them. The sample lists roughly 72,000 clones; around 90% were seen once. Sequencing input: peripheral blood. These receptors came from a human donor in a cohort sampled during active COVID-19.

The sample holds one count of this clone. This chain joins TRBV7-3 and TRBJ2-3, with TRBD2 matching over 8 bases. In germline, CDR1 is SGHTA, CDR2 FQGTGA. Trimming removed 2 bases from V and 5 bases from J; junction bases left unmatched: 9. This CDR3 is built from 16 residues. The CDR3 reads CASSLLPAGAGDTQYF. Written as DNA, the CDR3 is TGTGCCAGCAGCTTACTCCCAGCGGGGGCGGGAGATACGCAGTATTTT.

This clone was seen a few times. The genes are TRBV30 and TRBJ2-3; 8 positions agree with TRBD2. The junction had 16 bases not matched to a gene; V was cut back by 7 bases and J by 1 base. The CDR3 has 17 residues. CDR1 and CDR2 from the germline V gene are GTSNPN and SVGIG (reference sequence). CDR3 DNA: TGTGCCTCGGGAGCCCCAAGGTCAGCGGGAGGCACAGATACGCAGTATTTT. Its translation: CASGAPRSAGGTDTQYF.

The V and J genes are TRBV15 and TRBJ1-1, with TRBD1 matching 9 bases. Per the germline V gene, CDR1 is LNHNV and CDR2 is YYDKDF (reference sequence). The V gene end was trimmed by 1 base and the J gene end by 5 bases; junction bases not matched to a gene: 8. The CDR3 extends over 16 amino acids. The DNA for the CDR3 is TGTGCCACCAGCAGAGCGTATGGGACAGGGAAGACTGAAGCTTTCTTT. This sequence encodes CATSRAYGTGKTEAFF.

The J gene is TRBJ1-1, the V gene TRBV11-2; no reliable D call. The CDR3 has 11 amino acids. The ends were cut back, 2 bases at V and 6 bases at J, with 4 bases in the middle. Germline values: CDR1 SGHAT, CDR2 FQNNGV. The CDR3 DNA sequence: TGTGCCAGCAGCTTATATTCTGAAGCTTTCTTT. Encoded protein: CASSLYSEAFF.

J is TRBJ2-1 and V is TRBV11-3; 14 bases map to TRBD2. Germline CDR1 SGHNT, CDR2 YENEEA. V was pared by 0 bases and J by 7 bases, with 5 bases of the junction left unmatched. The CDR3 has 17 residues. This chain's CDR3 is CASSLDLGLAGDNEQFF. The CDR3 coding sequence is TGTGCCAGCAGCTTAGATTTGGGACTAGCGGGAGATAATGAGCAGTTCTTC.

This chain uses TRBV5-1 with TRBJ2-1; 9 positions agree with TRBD2. From germline, CDR1 is SGHRS and CDR2 YFSETQ. V was clipped by 4 bases and J by 1 base; unmatched bases: 3. The CDR3 consists of 15 residues. In DNA form, the CDR3 reads TGCGCCAGCAGCGGTACTAGCGGGTCCTACAATGAGCAGTTCTTC. Translation: CASSGTSGSYNEQFF.

This clone came up a few times. V gene TRBV6-2 or TRBV6-3 combines with J gene TRBJ1-1, with no clear D. Trimming pared 5 bases from V and 5 bases from J, leaving 12 bases between. CDR1 and CDR2 from the germline V gene are MNHEY and SVGEGT. The CDR3 is made up of 13 amino acids. DNA of the CDR3: TGTGCCAGCAGTAATACCATACAAACTGAAGCTTTCTTT. It translates to CASSNTIQTEAFF.

This chain connects TRBV19 to TRBJ1-2; tentative D call: TRBD1 (6 bases). V was pared by 4 bases and J by 4 bases, with 13 bases between. Germline assignment: CDR1 LNHDA and CDR2 SQIVND (reference sequence). The CDR3 consists of 14 residues. In nucleotides, the CDR3 is TGTGCCAGTAGTACGAGACAGGCACTCTATGGCTACACCTTC. Its protein is CASSTRQALYGYTF.

The rearrangement joins TRBV2 to TRBJ2-4; weak D call: TRBD2 (5 bases). Germline V gene data show CDR1 as SNHLY and CDR2 as FYNNEI. CDR3 length: 14 residues. The V end was cut by 5 bases, the J end by 8 bases, with 16 bases between. The CDR3 nucleotides read TGTGCCAGCAGTATGTCGATGAGCGGTGACATTCAGTACTTC. The encoded protein is CASSMSMSGDIQYF.

The V gene is TRBV19, the J gene TRBJ2-1; 12 nucleotides agree with TRBD2. V dropped 5 bases and J dropped 5; count of bases not matched to a gene: 19. Germline CDR1 and CDR2: LNHDA and SQIVND (reference sequence). The CDR3 has 20 amino acids. CDR3 residues: CASSFPSGRVGISRNNEQFF. CDR3 DNA: TGTGCCAGTAGTTTTCCTAGCGGGAGGGTAGGGATATCGAGAAACAATGAGCAGTTCTTC.

The gene calls are TRBV5-1 and TRBJ2-7; possibly TRBD2 for D (6 bases). The CDR3 has 15 amino acids. Trimming took 0 bases from V and 0 from J, leaving 10 bases between them. From germline, CDR1 is SGHRS and CDR2 YFSETQ. The CDR3 loop is CASSLVAANSYEQYF. In nucleotides, the CDR3 is TGCGCCAGCAGCTTGGTAGCGGCCAACTCCTACGAGCAGTACTTC.

This clone was found once. The chain joins TRBV6-6 to TRBJ2-2; the match to TRBD2 covers 11 bases. The CDR3 is made up of 16 amino acids. V trimming: 7 bases; J trimming: 8 bases; junction bases outside the gene matches: 12. The germline CDR1 and CDR2 sequences are MNHNY and SVGAGI (reference sequence). The CDR3 protein is CASNLRGTSGLGELFF. CDR3 coding DNA: TGTGCCAGCAATCTTCGGGGGACTAGCGGCCTAGGGGAGCTGTTTTTT.

This clone appeared once. The rearrangement uses TRBV9 and TRBJ2-1; 7 positions match TRBD2. Germline trimming cut 0 bases from V and 7 bases from J; bases unmatched to any gene: 7. Per germline, CDR1 SGDLS and CDR2 YYNGEE. The CDR3 is made up of 15 amino acids. CDR3 DNA sequence: TGTGCCAGCAGCGTAGAGTCTAGCGGTGTAAATGAGCAGTTCTTC. It encodes CASSVESSGVNEQFF.

The V gene is TRBV6-5, the J gene TRBJ2-1, with D tentatively TRBD2 (5 bases). Germline loops: CDR1 MNHEY, CDR2 SVGAGI. CDR3 length: 14 amino acids. V dropped 0 bases and J dropped 8 bases, with 11 bases sitting between them. The CDR3: CASSYSMPSHEQFF. The CDR3 bases are TGTGCCAGCAGTTACTCGATGCCTAGCCATGAGCAGTTCTTC.

The chain recombines TRBV7-9 with TRBJ1-2; D is uncertain. The CDR3 contains 12 residues. Trimming shortened V by 2 bases and J by 5 bases, and 6 bases separated the two germline ends. The germline CDR1 and CDR2 sequences are SEHNR and FQNEAQ (reference sequence). CDR3 sequence reads: CASSLREYGYTF. The CDR3 DNA reads as TGTGCCAGCAGCTTACGCGAGTATGGCTACACCTTC.

The rearrangement links TRBV6-1 to TRBJ1-5; maybe TRBD1 (6 bases). Trimming left V 0 bases short and J 0 bases short, with 12 bases between. This CDR3 is built from 17 residues. Germline V gene sequence: CDR1 MNHNS, CDR2 SASEGT. The DNA of the CDR3 is TGTGCCAGCAGTGAAGCCTGGGGGCAGGGTAGCAATCAGCCCCAGCATTTT. Translating gives CASSEAWGQGSNQPQHF.

The chain joins TRBV29-1 to TRBJ2-2; TRBD1 aligns across 9 bases. V shed 7 bases and J 5 bases; nucleotides not matched to a gene: 2. Germline V gene lookup returns CDR1 SQVTM and CDR2 ANQGSEA. The CDR3 length is 12 residues. CDR3 in amino acids: CSGGQGTGELFF. The CDR3 bases are TGCAGCGGGGGACAGGGTACCGGGGAGCTGTTTTTT.

This chain connects TRBV23-1 to TRBJ2-5; 11 nucleotides agree with TRBD2. TRBV23-1 is an open reading frame, and its role is uncertain. The ends lost 0 bases at V and 1 base at J; junction bases unmatched: 7. The CDR3 is made up of 18 amino acids. The CDR3 bases are TGCGCCAGCAGTCAATCTTGGACTAGCGGGTCTCCCCAAGAGACCCAGTACTTC. It specifies CASSQSWTSGSPQETQYF.

CDR3 region: CATSDPDRAYGYTF. CDR3 sequence (DNA): TGTGCCACCAGTGACCCAGACAGGGCCTATGGCTACACCTTC. This chain uses TRBV24-1 with TRBJ1-2; 7 bases match TRBD1. The CDR3 is made up of 14 amino acids. Looked up from germline, CDR1 is KGHDR and CDR2 is SFDVKD. Losses at the gene ends were 4 bases for V and 4 bases for J; bases not matched to a gene: 5.

This clone was recorded only once. V is TRBV2 and J is TRBJ2-1; TRBD1 might be the D (5 bases). Per germline, CDR1 SNHLY and CDR2 FYNNEI. V was clipped by 8 bases and J by 0 bases, with 8 bases between them. The CDR3 has 13 residues. The CDR3: CASQGGSYNEQFF. CDR3 nucleotides: TGTGCCAGCCAGGGCGGCTCCTACAATGAGCAGTTCTTC.

This rearrangement joins TRBV4-2 to TRBJ2-7, with TRBD2 matching over 9 bases. Germline-derived CDR1 and CDR2 are LGHNA and YNFKEQ. Trimming at V came to 3 bases and at J to 7 bases, leaving 10 bases not matched to a gene. This CDR3 comprises 15 residues. CDR3 loop: CASSQTLEAGGEQYF. CDR3 nucleotides: TGTGCCAGCAGCCAGACGCTTGAGGCGGGGGGGGAGCAGTACTTC.

The chain has TRBV30 and TRBJ2-7; perhaps TRBD2 as D (6 bases). The ends were cut back, 8 bases at V and 3 bases at J, with 14 bases in the middle. From germline, CDR1 is GTSNPN and CDR2 SVGIG (reference sequence). The CDR3 has 12 amino acids. In DNA, the CDR3 is TGTGCCGCCGATGGGGGAGGCTACGAGCAGTACTTC. It translates to CAADGGGYEQYF.